The clone carrying this T cell receptor (beta chain) appeared a single time. Its matching antigen is unknown. Trimming took off 5 bases at V and 5 bases at J, with 22 bases between the two ends. This CDR3 region has 17 residues. Germline CDR1 is SEHNR and CDR2 is FQNEAQ (reference sequence). Time point meaning: pretreatment peripheral blood. These data originate in a study of PD-L1 blockade in urothelial cancer. In the study overall: Every 3 weeks, patients received intravenous atezolizumab 1,200 mg, beginning 2014. Study-wide results and limits: Patients with below-median pretreatment blood clonality survived longer. Blood clones associated with the tumor expanded more at 3 weeks in durable-benefit patients.

The method was immunoSEQ multiplex PCR; TCRdb's version includes in-frame clones alone and lacks a portion of them. The sample comprises 60,000 to 65,000 clones, under 90% of which are singletons, and 3.2% rests with the top ten. The chain is built from TRBV7-9 and TRBJ2-1; maybe TRBD1 (6 bases). The sequence came from a man in his 70s with urothelial cancer. The sequencing used PBMCs, collected around atezolizumab (anti-PD-L1) treatment. The CDR3: CASSQRNRGFQDNEQFF. CDR3 DNA: TGTGCCAGCAGCCAACGAAATAGGGGGTTCCAAGACAATGAGCAGTTCTTC.